These 2 T cell receptor beta chains came from one sample sequenced in a study of blood T cell repertoires in COVID-19. Here immunoSEQ multiplex PCR was the method, and the copy in TCRdb shows in-frame clones only, minus some. The profile shows over 200,000 clones, 88% of them singletons. Sequences were obtained from PBMCs or T cells enriched from blood (not recorded which). Every receptor here comes from a woman aged 35 to 49 with acute COVID-19.

J is TRBJ1-6 and V is TRBV4-2; perhaps TRBD1 as D (5 bases). The CDR3 length is 15 residues. Germline-derived CDR1 and CDR2 are LGHNA and YNFKEQ. The germline V and J ends were trimmed by 1 base and 5 bases, with 9 bases remaining between them. In DNA, the CDR3 is TGTGCCAGCAGCCAAGCAACACAGGATAATTCACCCCTCCACTTT. Translating gives CASSQATQDNSPLHF.

The V and J genes are TRBV6-2 or TRBV6-3 and TRBJ2-2; D is unclear. The length of the CDR3 is 13 residues. Trimming left V 5 bases short and J 4 bases short, with 8 bases between. Germline V gene data show CDR1 as MNHEY and CDR2 as SVGEGT. CDR3 region: CASSQQPTGELFF. For the CDR3, the DNA is TGTGCCAGCAGTCAACAGCCCACCGGGGAGCTGTTTTTT.